Below are 30 T cell receptor beta chains sequenced from a single sample in a study of OX40 agonist ivuxolimab in advanced cancers. Measured with immunoSEQ multiplex PCR; TCRdb has only the in-frame clones, and not every one. The sample contains tens of thousands of clones, approximately 80% of which appear only once. This specimen was CD4+ or CD8+ T cells sorted from blood, taken in a trial of the OX40 agonist ivuxolimab. All receptors come from an adult with an advanced solid tumor such as melanoma, head and neck, liver or kidney cancer.

This rearrangement joins TRBV6-6 to TRBJ2-3; a weak D match, TRBD2 (5 bases). From germline, CDR1 is MNHNY and CDR2 SVGAGI (reference sequence). The V gene lost 2 bases and the J gene lost 15 bases, with 18 bases spanning the gap. CDR3 length equals 13 residues. As DNA, the CDR3 is TGTGCCAGCAGTTACGACGGACTTGGATATCTTTATTTT. Amino acids: CASSYDGLGYLYF.

The gene calls are TRBV19 and TRBJ2-7; D gene uncertain. V lost 0 bases and J lost 7, with 16 bases in between. CDR1 is LNHDA and CDR2 is SQIVND in the germline V gene (reference sequence). The CDR3 has 15 amino acids. In DNA, the CDR3 is TGTGCCAGTAGTATAGACGGCCTGGGGTCGAGGGAGCAGTACTTC. It is translated as CASSIDGLGSREQYF.

This clone was counted ten times or more. The genes are TRBV19 and TRBJ2-3; 7 bases fit TRBD1. V was clipped by 4 bases and J by 4 bases; unmatched bases: 11. CDR1 is LNHDA, CDR2 SQIVND, per germline (reference sequence). CDR3 size: 16 residues. In DNA, the CDR3 is TGTGCCAGTAGTACTTCCCACAGGGGCCGGGCAGATACGCAGTATTTT. As protein: CASSTSHRGRADTQYF.

This chain links TRBV2 with TRBJ1-1; 11 bases line up with TRBD1. Germline V gene data show CDR1 as SNHLY and CDR2 as FYNNEI. V lost 5 bases and J lost 6; bases outside the gene matches: 5. The CDR3 sequence is 14 residues long. The CDR3 sequence: CASSIRGQGAEAFF. CDR3 coding DNA: TGTGCCAGCAGTATTCGGGGACAGGGGGCTGAAGCTTTCTTT.

On this clone itself: The same CDR3 can be traced to other DNA sequences in this sample. The chain employs TRBV30 and TRBJ1-6; the D gene is possibly TRBD1 (6 bases). The germline CDR1 and CDR2 sequences are GTSNPN and SVGIG (reference sequence). The CDR3 consists of 14 residues. Between the trimmed V and J ends, which lost 4 bases and 1 base, there was a span of 8 bases. The CDR3 region has the DNA TGTGCCTGGACCGGACAGTCCTATAATTCACCCCTCCACTTT. The encoded protein is CAWTGQSYNSPLHF.

V is TRBV14 and J is TRBJ2-5; D gene ambiguous. Germline V CDR1 and CDR2: SGHDN, FVKESK. The CDR3 is 13 amino acids. The V end was cut by 0 bases, the J end by 8 bases, with 10 bases between. The CDR3 spells CASSQDLVGTQYF. CDR3 bases: TGTGCCAGCAGCCAAGACCTGGTGGGAACCCAGTACTTC.

This chain uses TRBV18 with TRBJ2-7; D is possibly TRBD1 (6 bases). The CDR3 extends over 13 amino acids. Germline CDR1 reads KGHSH; CDR2 reads LQKENI. V shed 6 bases and J shed 5 bases, with 14 bases lying between them. CDR3 amino acids: CASSQFQGHEQYF. The CDR3 DNA sequence: TGTGCCAGCTCCCAATTCCAGGGGCACGAGCAGTACTTC. The variable domain in full, with the rest retrieved from reference TRBV18 and TRBJ2-7, is NAGVMQNPRHLVRRRGQEARLRCSPMKGHSHVYWYRQLPEEGLKFMVYLQKENIIDESGMPKERFSAEFPKEGPSILRIQQVVRGDSAAYFCASSQFQGHEQYFGPGTRLTVT.

The rearrangement uses TRBV6-1 and TRBJ2-3; D is possibly TRBD1 (6 bases). Germline CDR1 is MNHNS and CDR2 is SASEGT. V was clipped by 5 bases and J by 2 bases, with 11 bases between them. There are 14 residues in the CDR3. CDR3 in DNA: TGTGCCAGCAGTAAGACAGGATTCACAGATACGCAGTATTTT. Encoded protein: CASSKTGFTDTQYF.

V gene TRBV5-1 combines with J gene TRBJ1-4; TRBD1 aligns across 9 bases. J was trimmed by 7 bases and V by 4 bases; bases with no gene match: 8. Germline CDR1 SGHRS, CDR2 YFSETQ. The CDR3 runs to 15 residues. CDR3 residues: CASSLEQGAFEKLFF. Written as DNA, the CDR3 is TGCGCCAGCAGCCTGGAACAGGGGGCGTTTGAAAAACTGTTTTTT.

The gene calls are TRBV14 and TRBJ2-3, with D maybe TRBD2 (6 bases). Germline-derived CDR1 and CDR2 are SGHDN and FVKESK. With 0 bases removed from V and 3 bases from J, the gap between germline ends came to 22 bases. This CDR3 is 19 amino acids long. Written as DNA, the CDR3 is TGTGCCAGCAGCCAAGATCCCCTAGAGGGATGGAGGGTTACAGATACGCAGTATTTT. Translation: CASSQDPLEGWRVTDTQYF.

The chain links TRBV14 to TRBJ2-2; a weak D match, TRBD1 (5 bases). V was pared by 4 bases and J by 4 bases, with 13 bases between. This CDR3 comprises 15 residues. Germline loops: CDR1 SGHDN, CDR2 FVKESK. This CDR3 reads CASSPRWQGTGELFF. In nucleotides, the CDR3 is TGTGCCAGCAGCCCCAGGTGGCAGGGCACCGGGGAGCTGTTTTTT.

The chain couples TRBV18 to TRBJ1-1, with D possibly matching TRBD1 (5 bases). Trimming cost V 1 base and J 8 bases, with 14 bases left between them. CDR3 length: 14 amino acids. From germline, CDR1 is KGHSH and CDR2 LQKENI. The CDR3 region has the DNA TGTGCCAGCTCACCACAGGGGTGGGATGTAGAAGCTTTCTTT. It encodes CASSPQGWDVEAFF.

V and J are TRBV7-3 and TRBJ1-1; a possible D gene is TRBD1 (5 bases). CDR3 length: 14 amino acids. From germline, CDR1 is SGHTA and CDR2 FQGTGA. Trimming removed 4 bases at V and 0 bases at J, with 9 bases between. The CDR3 region has the DNA TGTGCCAGCAGCTCTGGGGGGATGAACACTGAAGCTTTCTTT. Translated, it gives CASSSGGMNTEAFF.

The rearrangement links TRBV21-1 to TRBJ2-3; the table names TRBD2, a call not compared with the DNA. TRBV21-1 is shown as a pseudogene. CDR3 size: 16 residues. The CDR3 DNA is TGTGCCAGCAGCAAAGCAGGAGGGGATGGGACAGATACGCAGTATTTT. Protein: CASSKAGGDGTDTQYF.

This chain uses TRBV6-6 with TRBJ2-7; 8 bases map to TRBD1. V was pared by 7 bases and J by 1 base, with 6 bases of the junction left unmatched. This CDR3 has 14 residues. Looked up from germline, CDR1 is MNHNY and CDR2 is SVGAGI (reference sequence). CDR3 nucleotide sequence: TGTGCCAGCACCCGACAGGGGTCGTCCTACGAGCAGTACTTC. It specifies CASTRQGSSYEQYF.

This clone is labeled medium-sized. The chain uses TRBV30 and TRBJ1-4, with 7 bases that match TRBD1. The length of the CDR3 is 13 residues. V shed 3 bases, J shed 6 bases, and the junction held 4 bases outside the gene matches. CDR1 GTSNPN and CDR2 SVGIG come from the germline V gene (reference sequence). The CDR3 is CAWSRGLDEKLFF. CDR3 sequence (DNA): TGTGCCTGGAGCAGGGGGTTGGATGAAAAACTGTTTTTT.

The chain employs TRBV2 and TRBJ1-2; D uncertain. Trimming cost V 1 base and J 7 bases, with 7 bases left between them. The germline gives CDR1 SNHLY, CDR2 FYNNEI. This CDR3 comprises 12 residues. DNA of the CDR3: TGTGCCAGCAGTGAAGGGGCGATTGGCTACACCTTC. Translation: CASSEGAIGYTF.

The chain combines TRBV11-3 with TRBJ1-1, with a tentative D call TRBD1 (5 bases). V lost 2 bases and J 13 bases, leaving 14 bases between the germline ends. The CDR3 sequence is 12 residues long. CDR1 is SGHNT and CDR2 is YENEEA in the germline V gene. The CDR3 bases are TGTGCCAGCAGCTTACCTATAGGGGAGCGTTTCTTT. As protein: CASSLPIGERFF. Variable domain in full (rest from reference TRBV11-3 and TRBJ1-1): EAGVVQSPRYKIIEKKQPVAFWCNPISGHNTLYWYLQNLGQGPELLIRYENEEAVDDSQLPKDRFSAERLKGVDSTLKIQPAELGDSAVYLCASSLPIGERFFGQGTRLTVV.

The chain recombines TRBV19 with TRBJ2-7; 7 positions agree with TRBD1. Germline V gene lookup returns CDR1 LNHDA and CDR2 SQIVND (reference sequence). This CDR3 spans 14 amino acids. With V trimmed by 8 bases and J by 2 bases, 9 bases remained unmatched. CDR3 sequence (DNA): TGTGCCAGTCGGAAGACAGGGCGGACCTACGAGCAGTACTTC. Its translation: CASRKTGRTYEQYF.

The chain combines TRBV11-2 with TRBJ1-4; 9 bases match TRBD1. This CDR3 has 15 residues. Per the germline V gene, CDR1 is SGHAT and CDR2 is FQNNGV. V was pared by 2 bases and J by 6 bases, with 4 bases of the junction left unmatched. The CDR3 loop reads CASSLTGGVDEKLFF. In DNA form, the CDR3 reads TGTGCCAGCAGCTTAACAGGGGGCGTGGATGAAAAACTGTTTTTT.

V gene TRBV4-2 combines with J gene TRBJ1-2, with TRBD1 identical over 8 bases. The V gene end was trimmed by 8 bases and the J gene end by 8 bases; junction bases not matched to a gene: 10. This CDR3 has 13 residues. Per germline, CDR1 LGHNA and CDR2 YNFKEQ. CDR3 DNA: TGTGCCAGCGACGGACAGGGAATAAAGGGCTACACCTTC. Protein: CASDGQGIKGYTF.

J is TRBJ1-1 and V is TRBV6-6, with D unclear. The CDR3 contains 15 residues. The germline gives CDR1 MNHNY, CDR2 SVGAGI (reference sequence). V was trimmed by 4 bases and J by 5 bases, leaving 17 bases between them. In DNA, the CDR3 is TGTGCCAGCAGTTTACAGACGGATTTGGGGACTGAAGCTTTCTTT. Translation: CASSLQTDLGTEAFF.

This clone was seen a handful of times. The J gene is TRBJ1-6, the V gene TRBV6-5, with D unresolved. Per germline, CDR1 MNHEY and CDR2 SVGAGI. This CDR3 comprises 16 residues. Trimming took 4 bases from V and 2 from J, leaving 12 bases between them. CDR3 in amino acids: CASSSTFTTYNSPLHF. The CDR3 coding sequence is TGTGCCAGCAGTTCCACATTTACAACCTATAATTCACCCCTCCACTTT.

V gene TRBV19 combines with J gene TRBJ1-6; D not certain. Germline V lookup: CDR1 LNHDA, CDR2 SQIVND (reference sequence). This CDR3 has 15 amino acids. The V end lost 4 bases, the J end lost 0 bases, and 7 bases lay between the germline ends. CDR3 in DNA: TGTGCCAGTAGTAAGGAGAGCTCCTATAATTCACCCCTCCACTTT. Translated: CASSKESSYNSPLHF.

The chain links TRBV5-1 to TRBJ1-2, with D perhaps matching TRBD1 (6 bases). CDR1 is SGHRS and CDR2 is YFSETQ in the germline V gene. Trimming took off 0 bases at V and 4 bases at J, with 22 bases between the two ends. The CDR3 covers 18 residues. CDR3 region: CASSLDRVGRPGPYGYTF. CDR3 nucleotide sequence: TGCGCCAGCAGCTTGGACAGGGTAGGGAGGCCGGGACCCTATGGCTACACCTTC.

This rearrangement joins TRBV7-8 to TRBJ2-7; a weak D match, TRBD1 (5 bases). Germline CDR1 is SGHVS and CDR2 is FQNEAQ. The V end lost 1 base, the J end lost 0 bases, and 7 bases lay between the germline ends. This CDR3 has 14 residues. CDR3 DNA: TGTGCCAGCAGCTTAGGGACAAACTCCTACGAGCAGTACTTC. It translates to CASSLGTNSYEQYF.

This chain uses TRBV2 with TRBJ2-1; tentative D call: TRBD2 (6 bases). This CDR3 contains 14 residues. The V and J ends lost 9 bases and 1 base respectively, with 13 bases between them. Germline lookup yields CDR1 SNHLY and CDR2 FYNNEI. In DNA form, the CDR3 reads TGTGCCAGTACGGGGGACGGTTCCTACAATGAGCAGTTCTTC. Translation: CASTGDGSYNEQFF.

This chain connects TRBV9 to TRBJ2-1; TRBD1 matches 7 bases. J gave up 5 bases and V 4 bases, and 6 bases lay outside the gene matches. Per germline, CDR1 SGDLS and CDR2 YYNGEE. There are 14 residues in the CDR3. DNA for the CDR3: TGTGCCAGCAGCCCCCGACAGGGACACAATGAGCAGTTCTTC. Amino acid sequence: CASSPRQGHNEQFF.

This chain uses TRBV11-3 with TRBJ2-7; D is undetermined. Germline V gene sequence: CDR1 SGHNT, CDR2 YENEEA. The CDR3 totals 13 residues. The V gene lost 5 bases and the J gene lost 1 base, with 9 bases spanning the gap. CDR3 sequence reads: CASSPPASYEQYF. CDR3 in DNA: TGTGCCAGCAGCCCCCCGGCGTCCTACGAGCAGTACTTC.

V is TRBV5-4 and J is TRBJ2-1; 10 positions agree with TRBD2. V gave up 2 bases and J gave up 4 bases; unmatched junction bases: 6. Germline lookup yields CDR1 SGHNT and CDR2 YYREEE (reference sequence). The CDR3 loop spans 16 amino acids. CDR3: CASSFGASGGYNEQFF. The CDR3, as DNA: TGTGCCAGCAGCTTTGGCGCTAGCGGGGGATACAATGAGCAGTTCTTC.